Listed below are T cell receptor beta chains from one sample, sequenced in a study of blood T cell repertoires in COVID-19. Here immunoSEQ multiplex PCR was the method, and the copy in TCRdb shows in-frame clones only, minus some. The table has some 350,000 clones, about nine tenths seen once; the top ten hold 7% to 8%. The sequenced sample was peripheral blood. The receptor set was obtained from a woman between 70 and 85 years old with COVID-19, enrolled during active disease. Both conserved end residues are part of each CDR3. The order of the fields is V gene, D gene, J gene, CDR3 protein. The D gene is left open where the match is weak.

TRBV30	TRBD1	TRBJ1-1	CASRQGLMNTEAFF
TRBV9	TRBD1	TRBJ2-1	CASSFRQGPTSYNEQFF
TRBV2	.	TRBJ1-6	CASSESSGVGSPLHF
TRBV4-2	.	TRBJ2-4	CASSQDGTLNGKNIQYF
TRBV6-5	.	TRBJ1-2	CASSYSRATTNGYTF
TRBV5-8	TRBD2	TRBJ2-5	CASSWGLAGTPAAQYF
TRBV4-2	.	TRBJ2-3	CASSQAWGETDTQYF
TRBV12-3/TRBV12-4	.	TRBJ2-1	CASRTAVYNEQFF
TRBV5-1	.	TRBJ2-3	CASSPEEDTQYF
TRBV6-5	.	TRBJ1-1	CASSWEGSASTEAFF
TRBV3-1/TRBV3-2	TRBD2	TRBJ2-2	CASSYFGAGGTGELFF
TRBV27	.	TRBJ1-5	CASSTNPGGGNQPQHF
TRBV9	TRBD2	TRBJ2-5	CASSVEGGGKVQETQYF
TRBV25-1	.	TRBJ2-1	CATGNRVSNEQFF
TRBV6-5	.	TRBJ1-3	CASSYGVGDPGNTIYF
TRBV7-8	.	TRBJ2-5	CASSLSETQYF
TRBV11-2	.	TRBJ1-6	CASKKGVPSYNSPLHF
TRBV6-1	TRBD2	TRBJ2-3	CASSELQGLAGSGTDTQYF
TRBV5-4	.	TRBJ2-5	CAGGIQETQYF
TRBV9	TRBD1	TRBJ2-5	CASSVVGTGQETQYF
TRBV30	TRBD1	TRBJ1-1	CAWSLDRRNTEAFF
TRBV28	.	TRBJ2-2	CASSLGAYTGELFF
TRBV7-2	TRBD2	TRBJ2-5	CASSPRTSGAVGETQYF
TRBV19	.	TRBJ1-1	CASSIWGGTEAFF
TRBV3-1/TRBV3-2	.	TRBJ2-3	CASSQRLGTQYF
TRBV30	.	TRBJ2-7	CAWSEGSYEQYF
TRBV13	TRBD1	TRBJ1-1	CASSLWDRGDTEAFF
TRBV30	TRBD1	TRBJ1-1	CAWRPGGMNTEAFF
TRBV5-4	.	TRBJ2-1	CASSLGGASEYNEQFF